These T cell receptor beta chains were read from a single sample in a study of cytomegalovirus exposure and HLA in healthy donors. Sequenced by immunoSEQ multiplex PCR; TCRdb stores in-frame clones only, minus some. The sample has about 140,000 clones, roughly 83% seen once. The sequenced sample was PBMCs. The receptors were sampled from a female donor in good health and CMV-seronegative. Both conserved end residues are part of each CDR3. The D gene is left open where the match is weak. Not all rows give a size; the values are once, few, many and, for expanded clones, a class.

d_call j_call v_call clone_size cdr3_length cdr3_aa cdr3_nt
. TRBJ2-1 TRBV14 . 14 CASSQRELYNEQFF TGTGCCAGCAGCCAACGGGAACTTTACAATGAGCAGTTCTTC
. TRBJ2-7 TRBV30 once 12 CAWSISTYEQYF TGTGCCTGGAGTATATCTACCTACGAGCAGTACTTC
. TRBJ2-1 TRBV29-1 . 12 CSVVNRADEQFF TGCAGCGTTGTGAACAGGGCTGATGAGCAGTTCTTC
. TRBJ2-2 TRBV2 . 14 CASRPLDRSGELFF TGTGCCAGCAGGCCTTTGGACAGATCCGGGGAGCTGTTTTTT
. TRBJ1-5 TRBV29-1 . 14 CSVGEGGSNQPQHF TGCAGCGTTGGCGAGGGTGGCAGCAATCAGCCCCAGCATTTT
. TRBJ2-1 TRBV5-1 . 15 CASSFFGGGREEQFF TGCGCCAGCAGCTTCTTTGGGGGGGGGCGGGAAGAGCAGTTCTTC
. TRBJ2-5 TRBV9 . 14 CASSVTGGRETQYF TGTGCCAGCAGCGTAACGGGGGGCAGGGAGACCCAGTACTTC
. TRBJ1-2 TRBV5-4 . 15 CASSFPRGTQYGYTF TGTGCCAGCAGCTTCCCCAGGGGCACACAATATGGCTACACCTTC
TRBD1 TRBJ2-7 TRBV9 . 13 CASSVRTGVEQYF TGTGCCAGCAGCGTAAGGACAGGGGTTGAGCAGTACTTC
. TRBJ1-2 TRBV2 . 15 CASSEQKVQSYGYTF TGTGCCAGCAGTGAGCAAAAGGTACAGAGCTATGGCTACACCTTC
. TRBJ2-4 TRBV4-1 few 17 CASSQEGGPSLGDIQYF TGCGCCAGCAGCCAAGAGGGGGGTCCTAGCCTCGGTGACATTCAGTACTTC
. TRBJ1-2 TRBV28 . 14 CASSSSGFYYGYTF TGTGCCAGCAGTTCCTCCGGGTTTTACTATGGCTACACCTTC
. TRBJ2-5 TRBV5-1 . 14 CASSLSVGPGTQYF TGCGCCAGCAGCTTGTCAGTGGGCCCAGGGACCCAGTACTTC
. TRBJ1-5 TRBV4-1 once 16 CASSRVWGGGNQPQHF TGCGCCAGCAGCCGCGTGTGGGGGGGCGGCAATCAGCCCCAGCATTTT
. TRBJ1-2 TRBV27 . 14 CASSPLPQGGGYTF TGTGCCAGCAGCCCCTTGCCCCAGGGTGGTGGCTACACCTTC
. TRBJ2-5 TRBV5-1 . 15 CASRFTPRGEETQYF TGCGCCAGCCGCTTCACCCCCAGGGGAGAAGAGACCCAGTACTTC
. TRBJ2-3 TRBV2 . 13 CASSAKVWEAQYF TGTGCCAGCAGTGCAAAGGTGTGGGAGGCGCAGTATTTT
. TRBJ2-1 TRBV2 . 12 CATRGPENEQFF TGTGCCACCCGCGGGCCGGAAAATGAGCAGTTCTTC